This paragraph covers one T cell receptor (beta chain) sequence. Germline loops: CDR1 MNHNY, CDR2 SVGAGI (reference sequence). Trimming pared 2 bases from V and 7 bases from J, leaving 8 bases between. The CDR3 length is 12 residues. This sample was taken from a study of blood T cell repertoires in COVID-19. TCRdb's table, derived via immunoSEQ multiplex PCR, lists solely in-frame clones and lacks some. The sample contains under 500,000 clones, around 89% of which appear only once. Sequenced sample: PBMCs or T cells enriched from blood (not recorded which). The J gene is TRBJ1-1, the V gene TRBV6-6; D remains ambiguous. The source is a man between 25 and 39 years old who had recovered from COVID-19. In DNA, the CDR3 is TGTGCCAGCAGTTACGGCGGCATTGAAGCTTTCTTT. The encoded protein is CASSYGGIEAFF.